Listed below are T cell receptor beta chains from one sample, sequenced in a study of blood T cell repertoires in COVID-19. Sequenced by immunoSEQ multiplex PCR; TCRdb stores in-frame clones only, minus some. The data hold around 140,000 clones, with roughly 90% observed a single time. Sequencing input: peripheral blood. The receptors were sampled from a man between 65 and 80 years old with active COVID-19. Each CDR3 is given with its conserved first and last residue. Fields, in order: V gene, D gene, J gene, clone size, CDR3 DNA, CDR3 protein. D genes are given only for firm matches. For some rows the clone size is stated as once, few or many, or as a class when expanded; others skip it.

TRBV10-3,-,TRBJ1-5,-,TGTGCCATCTGGGAATACGGGATCGGGCCCCAGCATTTT,CAIWEYGIGPQHF
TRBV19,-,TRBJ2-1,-,TGTGCCAGTAGGGTAGCGGAAGTGTCCTACAATGAGCAGTTCTTC,CASRVAEVSYNEQFF
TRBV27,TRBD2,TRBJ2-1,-,TGTGCCAGCAGTCCAACCCAGCGGGGTAATCATGAGCAGTTCTTC,CASSPTQRGNHEQFF
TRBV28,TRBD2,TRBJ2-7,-,TGTGCCAGCAGTTTAGGGGTGGTAGCGGGAGACGAGCAGTACTTC,CASSLGVVAGDEQYF
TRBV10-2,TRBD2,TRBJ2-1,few,TGCGCCAGCAGTGAGAAGGTTCTAGCGGGAGGGGAGAATGAGCAGTTCTTC,CASSEKVLAGGENEQFF
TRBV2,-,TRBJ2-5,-,TGTGCCAGCCTATCCGGGATACAAGAGACCCAGTACTTC,CASLSGIQETQYF
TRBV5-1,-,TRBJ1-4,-,TGCGCCAGCAGTGAGGCCCGGGATGAAAAACTGTTTTTT,CASSEARDEKLFF
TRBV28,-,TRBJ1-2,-,TGTGCCAGCGGGCAGGAGGACTATGGCTACACCTTC,CASGQEDYGYTF
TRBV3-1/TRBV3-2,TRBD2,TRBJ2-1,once,TGTGCCAGCAGCCAAGATCTGGGGACTAGCGGTTCCTCCTACAATGAGCAGTTCTTC,CASSQDLGTSGSSYNEQFF
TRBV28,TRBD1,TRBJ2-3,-,TGTGCCAGCAGTCTTTTACCCCAGGGGGCAGGGTACACAGATACGCAGTATTTT,CASSLLPQGAGYTDTQYF